This entry concerns a single TCR beta chain. Its cognate antigen has yet to be identified. No clone much larger than this one lies a single base away; base qualities are absent. This entry belongs to a study of shared clonotypes between healthy human individuals (dated by TCRdb to about 2020). With regard to the full study: A few men and a couple of women, aged 18 to 49 years, made up the cohort. Between about 0.8 and 9 billion PBMCs per donor were obtained by leukapheresis. For each donor, CD4 naive and CD4 memory were each given three plates, CD8 naive was given two plates, and CD8 memory was given one plate. To estimate repertoire size and how much clonotype sharing occurs between individuals, the study deeply sequenced the blood TCR repertoires of 4 to 6 healthy adults. To increase sequencing depth and limit assay-specific biases, different laboratories used diverse techniques to prepare libraries and sequence TCR repertoires.

Using the deep immunoSEQ assay, multiplex PCR amplified TCR CDR3 regions from genomic DNA. Extracted genomic DNA from each cell subset was spread evenly across all wells of several immunoSEQ 96-well plates, with each plate serving as a replicate. For sorted subsets, 200 to 250 ng of genomic DNA, equivalent to some 30,000 T cell genomes, went into each replicate PCR. The purified libraries were quantified using a Qubit 3.0 fluorometer, sized with a Bioanalyzer 2100, and then quantified again using the KAPA Library Quantification kit. Every immunoSEQ 96-well plate was sequenced on a separate single-read 150-cycle Illumina NextSeq 550 flow cell. Per the authors' processing: Because only junctional sequences without quality scores were contained in the immunoSEQ output, filtering matching that applied to full-length reads could not be performed. Sequences were annotated with PyIR, a Python wrapper for IgBLAST v1.9, and V/J genes and CDR3 were assigned using IMGT germline references. Reads were filtered out if the reads had weak V/J assignments (E-value above 1e-6), no CDR3, stop codons, out-of-frame junctions, or ambiguous translated residues. V3J clonotypes were defined as sequences sharing an identical inferred V gene, J gene, and CDR3 amino acid sequence. The percentage overlap between two repertoires was calculated by dividing the number of shared unique clonotypes by the size of the smaller repertoire. Repertoire richness was assessed with RTK rarefaction, the Chao1 estimator, and Recon v2.1 estimates of unobserved clonotypes. Generation probabilities were computed with OLGA for all TCRbeta clonotypes obtained by the gDNA method from several donors. TCRdb re-hosts the immuneACCESS table, in-frame sequences only. Its copies lack some clones; in the studies checked, an unresolved V gene accounts for under half of them, and the cause for the rest is not known. V, J and clone size are taken as reported in that table, and D and trimming were inferred from the DNA itself. The sample records more than 2,000,000 clones, approximately 93% of which are singletons. Clones ranked in the top ten supply 0.35% to 0.45% of the sample.

The donors were healthy, HIV-negative adults with no recently reported acute infections or vaccinations. All donors were Caucasian adults living in Nashville, Tennessee, USA. CD4+ T cells were enriched through magnetic negative selection, after which naive cells were positively selected on CD45RA and the remaining negative fraction served as the memory subset. Blood was obtained by leukapheresis, after which PBMCs were separated by Ficoll-Histopaque density gradient centrifugation and cryopreserved in liquid nitrogen vapor phase. Purity and quantity of every magnetically sorted T cell population were checked by analytical flow cytometry. From each sorted fraction, genomic DNA was isolated and quantified by UV absorbance on a Nanodrop 2000c. Results and caveats for the whole study, not just this receptor: Pairwise subsampling indicated that sequencing depth was expected to affect the degree of clonotype sharing among donors. Even with the large sequencing depth, rarefaction of the sorted-subset datasets indicated that sequencing was incomplete. Because the study included a small number of donors, the genetic and exposure-history diversity represented was limited. Higher generation probabilities were observed for clonotypes shared by all four sorted-subset donors than for non-shared clonotypes. Approximately 5% of naive CD4, more than 3% of naive CD8, approximately 2% of memory CD4, and around 0.42% of memory CD8 clonotypes were shared across a few donors. Sampling was restricted to blood, and TCR repertoires in tissues likely differ from the TCR repertoires found in blood. Naive subsets generally had larger estimated clonotype richness than memory subsets did.

CDR1 and CDR2 (KGHSH, LQKENI) derive from the germline V gene. V lost 2 bases and J lost 6 bases, and the count of bases not matched to a germline gene is 7. The CDR3 covers 15 residues, taking in both the cysteine and the phenylalanine. The DNA shown is the 45-base CDR3, in frame from base 1. This clonotype was obtained from a man aged 18 to 29 in good health. Some clones in this sample may be carry-over from other donors' samples. The sample comprised naive CD4+ T cells from PBMCs. The sample's cell subset or site label, decoded: CD45RA+ positively selected. The sequence is built from TRBV18 and TRBJ2-7; 10 central bases correspond to TRBD1. The sequenced DNA: TGTGCCAGCTCACCAGTAAGAGACAGGGGGCTCGAGCAGTACTTC. This codes for CASSPVRDRGLEQYF.